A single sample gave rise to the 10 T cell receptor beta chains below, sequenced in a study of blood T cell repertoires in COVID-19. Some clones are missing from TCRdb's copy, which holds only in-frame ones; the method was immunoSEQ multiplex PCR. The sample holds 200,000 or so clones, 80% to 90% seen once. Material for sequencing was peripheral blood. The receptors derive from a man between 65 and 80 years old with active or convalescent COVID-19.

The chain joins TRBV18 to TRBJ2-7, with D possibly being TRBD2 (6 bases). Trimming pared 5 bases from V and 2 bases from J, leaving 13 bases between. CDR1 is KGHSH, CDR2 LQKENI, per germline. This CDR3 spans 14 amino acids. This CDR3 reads CASSNGRGTYEQYF. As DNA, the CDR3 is TGTGCCAGCTCAAACGGGAGAGGGACCTACGAGCAGTACTTC.

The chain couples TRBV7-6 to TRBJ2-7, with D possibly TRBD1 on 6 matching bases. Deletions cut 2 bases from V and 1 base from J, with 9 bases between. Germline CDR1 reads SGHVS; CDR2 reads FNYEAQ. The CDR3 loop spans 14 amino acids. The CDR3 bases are TGTGCCAGCAGCTTATCGGGACAATCCTACGAGCAGTACTTC. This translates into CASSLSGQSYEQYF.

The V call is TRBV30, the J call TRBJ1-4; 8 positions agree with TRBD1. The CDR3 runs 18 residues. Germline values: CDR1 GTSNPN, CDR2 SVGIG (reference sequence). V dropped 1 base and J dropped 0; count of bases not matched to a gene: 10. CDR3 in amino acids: CAWSGGQGKFTTNEKLFF. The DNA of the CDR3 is TGTGCCTGGAGTGGCGGACAGGGCAAGTTTACAACTAATGAAAAACTGTTTTTT.

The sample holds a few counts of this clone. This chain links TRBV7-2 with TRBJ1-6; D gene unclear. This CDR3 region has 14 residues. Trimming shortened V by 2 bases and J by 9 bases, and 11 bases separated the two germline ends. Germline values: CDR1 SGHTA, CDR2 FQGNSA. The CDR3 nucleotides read TGTGCCAGCAGCTTAAACAGCATTTTTTCACCCCTCCACTTT. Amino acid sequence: CASSLNSIFSPLHF.

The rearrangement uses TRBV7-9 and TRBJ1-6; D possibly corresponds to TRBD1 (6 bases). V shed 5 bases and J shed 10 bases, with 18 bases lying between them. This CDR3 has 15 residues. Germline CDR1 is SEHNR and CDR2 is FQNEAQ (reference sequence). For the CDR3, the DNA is TGTGCCAGCAGCAGATGGGGGGGGGCTGGGTCACCCCTCCACTTT. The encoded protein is CASSRWGGAGSPLHF. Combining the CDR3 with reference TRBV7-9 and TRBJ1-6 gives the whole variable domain DTGVSQNPRHKITKRGQNVTFRCDPISEHNRLYWYRQTLGQGPEFLTYFQNEAQLEKSRLLSDRFSAERPKGSFSTLEIQRTEQGDSAMYLCASSRWGGAGSPLHFGNGTRLTVT.

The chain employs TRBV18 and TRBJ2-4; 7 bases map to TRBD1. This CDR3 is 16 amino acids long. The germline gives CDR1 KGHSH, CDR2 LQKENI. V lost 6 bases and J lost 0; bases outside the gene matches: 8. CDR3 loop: CASSPGQMIAKNIQYF. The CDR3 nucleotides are TGTGCCAGCTCGCCGGGACAGATGATAGCCAAAAACATTCAGTACTTC.

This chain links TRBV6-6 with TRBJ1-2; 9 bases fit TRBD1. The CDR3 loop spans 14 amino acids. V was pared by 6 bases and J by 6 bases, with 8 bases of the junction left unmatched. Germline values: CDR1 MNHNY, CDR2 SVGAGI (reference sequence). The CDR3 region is CASSQGQGGDGYTF. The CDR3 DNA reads TGTGCCAGCAGCCAGGGACAGGGCGGCGATGGCTACACCTTC.

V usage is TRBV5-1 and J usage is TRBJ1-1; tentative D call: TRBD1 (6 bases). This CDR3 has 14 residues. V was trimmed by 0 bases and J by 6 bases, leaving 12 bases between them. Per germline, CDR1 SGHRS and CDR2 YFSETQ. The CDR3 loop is CASSLEQGSAEAFF. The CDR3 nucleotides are TGCGCCAGCAGCTTGGAACAGGGAAGCGCTGAAGCTTTCTTT.

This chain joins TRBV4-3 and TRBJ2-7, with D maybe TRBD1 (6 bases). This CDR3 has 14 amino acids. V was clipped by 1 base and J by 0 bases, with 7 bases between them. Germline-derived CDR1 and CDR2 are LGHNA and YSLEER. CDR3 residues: CASSQGRGSYEQYF. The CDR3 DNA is TGCGCCAGCAGCCAAGGCAGGGGCTCCTACGAGCAGTACTTC.

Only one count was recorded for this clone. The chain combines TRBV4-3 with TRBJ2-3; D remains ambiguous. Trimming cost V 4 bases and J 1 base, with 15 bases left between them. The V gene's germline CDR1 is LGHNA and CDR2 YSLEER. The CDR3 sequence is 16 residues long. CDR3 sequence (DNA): TGCGCCAGCAGCCTCACTCGGCTAGTAGGCACAGATACGCAGTATTTT. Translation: CASSLTRLVGTDTQYF.